The 26 T cell receptor beta chains given below trace back to one sample, sequenced in a study of control samples from healthy donors and cancer patients. Method: immunoSEQ multiplex PCR; TCRdb's copy keeps in-frame clones and lacks some. Of approximately 160,000 clones detected, 91% appear once; the ten largest clones hold 2% to 2.5%. Sequencing was done on a sample of blood. The source is a woman between 40 and 50 years old in good health.

The chain carries TRBV5-6 and TRBJ1-2, with TRBD1 identical over 9 bases. This CDR3 contains 14 residues. Germline values: CDR1 SGHDT, CDR2 YYEEEE. J was trimmed by 8 bases and V by 1 base; bases with no gene match: 6. CDR3 sequence (DNA): TGTGCCAGCAGCTTGAAACAGGGGGCGAGAGGCTACACCTTC. It yields the protein CASSLKQGARGYTF.

This clone was recorded only once. This chain connects TRBV13 to TRBJ2-1; TRBD2 might be the D (5 bases). The CDR3 sequence is 17 residues long. Germline values: CDR1 PRHDT, CDR2 FYEKMQ (reference sequence). V was clipped by 5 bases and J by 2 bases, with 19 bases between them. The CDR3 protein is CASSAATTRSPYNEQFF. CDR3 coding DNA: TGTGCCAGCAGCGCAGCCACCACTAGGTCCCCCTACAATGAGCAGTTCTTC.

This chain joins TRBV7-8 and TRBJ2-7; D gene uncertain. V was trimmed by 0 bases and J by 3 bases, leaving 12 bases between them. The CDR3 consists of 15 residues. CDR1 and CDR2 from the germline V gene are SGHVS and FQNEAQ. The CDR3 DNA sequence: TGTGCCAGCAGCTTAGCCGGATCGGAATACTACGAGCAGTACTTC. The encoded protein is CASSLAGSEYYEQYF.

V usage is TRBV29-1 and J usage is TRBJ2-1; 11 bases are a match to TRBD2. Germline values: CDR1 SQVTM, CDR2 ANQGSEA. The CDR3 is 14 amino acids. After removal of 1 base from V and 7 bases from J, the junction contained 3 bases not matched to a gene. The CDR3 DNA sequence: TGCAGCGTTGAAGGTAGCGGGGGGGCGAATGAGCAGTTCTTC. This codes for CSVEGSGGANEQFF.

The V gene is TRBV19, the J gene TRBJ1-1; D unresolved. Germline CDR1 and CDR2: LNHDA and SQIVND (reference sequence). V lost 8 bases and J 1 base, leaving 5 bases between the germline ends. This CDR3 has 11 amino acids. The CDR3 nucleotides are TGTGCCAGTCGACAGAACACTGAAGCTTTCTTT. Protein: CASRQNTEAFF.

The table lists this clone with a count of one. This chain links TRBV6-1 with TRBJ2-3, with TRBD2 identical over 9 bases. This CDR3 comprises 18 residues. Per germline, CDR1 MNHNS and CDR2 SASEGT. V was clipped by 4 bases and J by 4 bases; unmatched bases: 15. CDR3 sequence (DNA): TGTGCCAGCAGTGTACGGCGCGGGGGGGCCGGATTCGCAGATACGCAGTATTTT. This sequence encodes CASSVRRGGAGFADTQYF.

The chain carries TRBV4-1 and TRBJ2-6; D not certain. Trimming cost V 3 bases and J 0 bases, with 3 bases left between them. The CDR3 is 14 residues long. Looked up from germline, CDR1 is MGHRA and CDR2 is YSYEKL. CDR3 bases: TGCGCCAGCAGCCAGCTCTCTGGGGCCAACGTCCTGACTTTC. It yields the protein CASSQLSGANVLTF.

J is TRBJ1-2 and V is TRBV4-1; D is uncertain. Between the trimmed V and J ends, which lost 1 base and 6 bases, there was a span of 15 bases. Looked up from germline, CDR1 is MGHRA and CDR2 is YSYEKL. The CDR3 consists of 15 residues. The CDR3 protein is CASSQGRSVLNGYTF. The CDR3 nucleotides are TGCGCCAGCAGCCAAGGCAGGAGTGTCCTTAATGGCTACACCTTC.

CDR3 loop: CASRRDRGTGELFF. CDR3 coding DNA: TGTGCCAGTAGGAGAGACAGGGGAACCGGGGAGCTGTTTTTT. The V and J genes are TRBV19 and TRBJ2-2, with TRBD1 matching 8 bases. Germline lookup yields CDR1 LNHDA and CDR2 SQIVND (reference sequence). The CDR3 extends over 14 amino acids. With 6 bases clipped from V and 5 bases from J, the junction kept 5 bases outside the gene matches.

This rearrangement joins TRBV10-1 to TRBJ2-5; possible D gene TRBD1, 8 bases. V lost 5 bases and J lost 10, with 14 bases in between. The CDR3 has 12 amino acids. Germline CDR1 reads WNHNN; CDR2 reads SYGVQD (reference sequence). DNA of the CDR3: TGCGCCAGCAGTCCACAGGGGGGGAACCAGTACTTC. Translated: CASSPQGGNQYF.

The J gene is TRBJ1-5, the V gene TRBV4-1; possible D gene TRBD1, 5 bases. CDR1 MGHRA and CDR2 YSYEKL come from the germline V gene. The V and J ends lost 0 bases and 8 bases respectively, with 14 bases between them. This CDR3 is built from 15 residues. CDR3 nucleotide sequence: TGCGCCAGCAGCCAAGAGGGACGGGAGTTAGAGCCCCAGCATTTT. This translates into CASSQEGRELEPQHF.

V usage is TRBV12-3 or TRBV12-4 and J usage is TRBJ2-1; D tentatively reads TRBD1 or TRBD2 (6 bases each). Between the trimmed V and J ends, which lost 1 base and 12 bases, there was a span of 13 bases. The CDR3 covers 13 residues. The DNA for the CDR3 is TGTGCCAGCAGTTTAGGGAACAGGGAGGTGCAGTTCTTC. It yields the protein CASSLGNREVQFF.

The chain is built from TRBV27 and TRBJ1-5, with no clear D. The V end lost 4 bases, the J end lost 0 bases, and 10 bases lay between the germline ends. This CDR3 is built from 15 residues. Germline V gene data show CDR1 as MNHEY and CDR2 as SMNVEV (reference sequence). DNA of the CDR3: TGTGCCAGCAGTTATTCGGGTGGTAGCAATCAGCCCCAGCATTTT. Translating gives CASSYSGGSNQPQHF.

The chain is built from TRBV2 and TRBJ2-3, with TRBD1 identical over 7 bases. The V gene's germline CDR1 is SNHLY and CDR2 FYNNEI. J was trimmed by 6 bases and V by 4 bases; bases with no gene match: 10. This CDR3 comprises 15 residues. As DNA, the CDR3 is TGTGCCAGCAGTGGGAGGATACAACAGGGGGATACGCAGTATTTT. This sequence encodes CASSGRIQQGDTQYF.

The chain links TRBV4-1 to TRBJ2-5; TRBD2 matches at 8 bases. From germline, CDR1 is MGHRA and CDR2 YSYEKL. The CDR3 has 17 amino acids. Losses at the gene ends were 0 bases for V and 2 bases for J; bases not matched to a gene: 8. The CDR3 coding sequence is TGCGCCAGCAGCCAAGAACTAGCGGTCCTAGGTCAAGAGACCCAGTACTTC. It translates to CASSQELAVLGQETQYF.

The chain has TRBV19 and TRBJ1-3; D is undetermined. The CDR3 is 13 amino acids. The V gene lost 11 bases and the J gene lost 0 bases, with 11 bases spanning the gap. CDR1 is LNHDA and CDR2 is SQIVND in the germline V gene (reference sequence). CDR3 coding DNA: TGTGCCTCAACAGTGGGCTCTGGAAACACCATATATTTT. Translating it yields CASTVGSGNTIYF. The full variable domain, its missing parts supplied by reference TRBV19 and TRBJ1-3, is DGGITQSPKYLFRKEGQNVTLSCEQNLNHDAMYWYRQDPGQGLRLIYYSQIVNDFQKGDIAEGYSVSREKKESFPLTVTSAQKNPTAFYLCASTVGSGNTIYFGEGSWLTVV.

The V and J genes are TRBV19 and TRBJ2-7; no definite D call. The V gene lost 5 bases and the J gene lost 2 bases, with 16 bases spanning the gap. Germline V gene lookup returns CDR1 LNHDA and CDR2 SQIVND (reference sequence). CDR3 size: 15 residues. The CDR3 nucleotides read TGTGCCAGTAGTGCTAGGCTATCTTCCACCTACGAGCAGTACTTC. Its translation: CASSARLSSTYEQYF.

The chain has TRBV19 and TRBJ2-7; the match to TRBD1 covers 7 bases. V shed 2 bases and J 3 bases; nucleotides not matched to a gene: 4. This CDR3 is built from 14 residues. The germline V gene encodes CDR1 LNHDA and CDR2 SQIVND (reference sequence). CDR3 coding DNA: TGTGCCAGTAGTATAACAGGGGCCCTCTACGAGCAGTACTTC. Protein: CASSITGALYEQYF.

Worth noting for this clone: Other DNA sequences in this specimen translate into the identical CDR3. The chain carries TRBV6-5 and TRBJ1-1; D not certain. The CDR3 is 13 residues long. Trimming stripped 0 bases from V and 1 base from J, with 3 bases between. CDR1 is MNHEY and CDR2 is SVGAGI in the germline V gene. The CDR3 loop is CASSYSENTEAFF. The CDR3 DNA reads TGTGCCAGCAGTTACTCAGAGAACACTGAAGCTTTCTTT.

V and J are TRBV2 and TRBJ1-1; D might be TRBD1 (5 bases). V was shortened by 2 bases and J by 5 bases, with 12 bases between the two germline ends. The CDR3 is 14 residues long. Germline CDR1 is SNHLY and CDR2 is FYNNEI. CDR3 sequence reads: CASSEFGGGTEAFF. The CDR3 coding sequence is TGTGCCAGCAGTGAATTCGGGGGAGGGACTGAAGCTTTCTTT.

The chain has TRBV7-3 and TRBJ2-3; no clear D. CDR1 is SGHTA and CDR2 is FQGTGA in the germline V gene. The CDR3 is made up of 13 amino acids. Trimming removed 5 bases from V and 6 bases from J, with 12 bases in between. For the CDR3, the DNA is TGTGCCAGCAGCACCGCCACCGGCGATACGCAGTATTTT. Translated, it gives CASSTATGDTQYF. The full variable domain, its missing parts supplied by reference TRBV7-3 and TRBJ2-3, is GAGVSQTPSNKVTEKGKYVELRCDPISGHTALYWYRQSLGQGPEFLIYFQGTGAADDSGLPNDRFFAVRPEGSVSTLKIQRTERGDSAVYLCASSTATGDTQYFGPGTRLTVL.

The rearrangement links TRBV9 to TRBJ2-2; the match to TRBD2 covers 10 bases. The CDR3 sequence is 17 residues long. CDR1 and CDR2 from the germline V gene are SGDLS and YYNGEE. With 6 bases clipped from V and 0 bases from J, the junction kept 8 bases outside the gene matches. DNA of the CDR3: TGTGCCAGCACCGAAGCCCTAGCGGGGGCGAACACCGGGGAGCTGTTTTTT. Translated: CASTEALAGANTGELFF.

This clone was seen just once. The chain uses TRBV3-1 (or the pseudogene TRBV3-2) and TRBJ1-2, with D possibly matching TRBD1 (5 bases). The CDR3 is 18 residues long. Trimming pared 0 bases from V and 5 bases from J, leaving 22 bases between. Looked up from germline, CDR1 is LGHDT and CDR2 is YNNKEL (reference sequence). CDR3 bases: TGTGCCAGCAGCCAAGATGGGGGAAAGGGTGCCGGGACTTATGGCTACACCTTC. Translated: CASSQDGGKGAGTYGYTF.

Notes on this clone: A junction end diverges from the germline sequence, so it may reflect a read error. This chain joins TRBV7-8 and TRBJ1-1, with TRBD1 as a possible D gene (6 bases). Per the germline V gene, CDR1 is SGHVS and CDR2 is FQNEAQ. The CDR3 is made up of 15 amino acids. The CDR3 region is CASSSKRDMASPGLF. The CDR3 bases are TGTGCCAGCAGCTCAAAGCGGGACATGGCCTCACCGGGGCTCTTT.

The chain employs TRBV5-1 and TRBJ1-2, with 10 bases that match TRBD1. CDR1 and CDR2 (germline): SGHRS, YFSETQ. The CDR3 totals 15 residues. Trimming at V came to 4 bases and at J to 4 bases, leaving 7 bases not matched to a gene. In DNA, the CDR3 is TGCGCCAGCAGCCCGCCGGGACAGGGGATCTATGGCTACACCTTC. This gives the protein CASSPPGQGIYGYTF.

The V call is TRBV3-1 (or the pseudogene TRBV3-2), the J call TRBJ2-7; 8 bases line up with TRBD1. CDR1 is LGHDT, CDR2 YNNKEL, per germline (reference sequence). This CDR3 is 15 amino acids long. V lost 1 base and J lost 2; bases outside the gene matches: 4. CDR3 nucleotide sequence: TGTGCCAGCAGCCAAGCAGGACAGGGCCCCTACGAGCAGTACTTC. It codes for CASSQAGQGPYEQYF.